The rows below give T cell receptor beta chains drawn from one sample of a study of blood T cell repertoires in COVID-19. Data came from immunoSEQ multiplex PCR; TCRdb stores just in-frame clones and leaves some out. Here the sample spans 200,000 to 250,000 clones, roughly 85% being singletons. Sequencing was performed on peripheral blood. The source of these receptors is a woman aged 18 to 35 with acute or convalescent COVID-19. CDR3s include the opening cysteine and the closing phenylalanine or tryptophan. A D gene is named only where the DNA matches it firmly. Size tells how often a clone was seen (once, few, many) or the class of an expanded clone, and some rows leave it out.

len: 17
v_gene: TRBV3-1/TRBV3-2
d_gene: TRBD2
abundance: .
j_gene: TRBJ2-7
CDR3aa: CASSQAPGRGAGYEQYF
CDR3nt: TGTGCCAGCAGCCAAGCTCCCGGGAGGGGCGCCGGCTACGAGCAGTACTTC

len: 15
v_gene: TRBV6-5
d_gene: TRBD1
abundance: .
j_gene: TRBJ1-2
CDR3aa: CASSYSHRGLNGYTF
CDR3nt: TGTGCCAGCAGTTACTCGCACAGGGGGCTGAATGGCTACACCTTC

len: 15
v_gene: TRBV27
d_gene: TRBD2
abundance: once
j_gene: TRBJ2-1
CDR3aa: CASKGLAGGLSEQFF
CDR3nt: TGTGCCAGCAAGGGACTAGCGGGAGGGCTGAGTGAGCAGTTCTTC

len: 16
v_gene: TRBV5-5
d_gene: .
abundance: .
j_gene: TRBJ1-4
CDR3aa: CASSLGGSRYNEKLFF
CDR3nt: TGTGCCAGCAGCTTGGGCGGGAGTCGTTATAATGAAAAACTGTTTTTT

len: 15
v_gene: TRBV4-1
d_gene: .
abundance: .
j_gene: TRBJ1-1
CDR3aa: CASSQEQHGDTEAFF
CDR3nt: TGCGCCAGCAGCCAAGAGCAGCACGGGGACACTGAAGCTTTCTTT

len: 14
v_gene: TRBV24-1
d_gene: .
abundance: .
j_gene: TRBJ1-1
CDR3aa: CATSDHGQAAEAFF
CDR3nt: TGTGCCACCAGTGACCATGGACAAGCCGCCGAAGCTTTCTTT

len: 13
v_gene: TRBV7-8
d_gene: TRBD1
abundance: .
j_gene: TRBJ1-2
CDR3aa: CASSFQGAIGYTF
CDR3nt: TGTGCCAGCAGCTTCCAGGGGGCCATCGGCTACACCTTC

len: 15
v_gene: TRBV18
d_gene: .
abundance: .
j_gene: TRBJ2-1
CDR3aa: CASSPTQGMNNEQFF
CDR3nt: TGTGCCAGCTCACCAACACAGGGAATGAACAATGAGCAGTTCTTC

len: 17
v_gene: TRBV5-4
d_gene: TRBD1
abundance: .
j_gene: TRBJ1-1
CDR3aa: CASSSLDRAVVNTEAFF
CDR3nt: TGTGCCAGCAGCTCCCTCGACAGGGCGGTTGTGAACACTGAAGCTTTCTTT

len: 17
v_gene: TRBV3-1/TRBV3-2
d_gene: .
abundance: .
j_gene: TRBJ2-1
CDR3aa: CASSQDRGLLSYNEQFF
CDR3nt: TGTGCCAGCAGCCAAGATCGTGGACTATTAAGTTACAATGAGCAGTTCTTC

len: 14
v_gene: TRBV3-1/TRBV3-2
d_gene: .
abundance: .
j_gene: TRBJ2-2
CDR3aa: CASSQALNTGELFF
CDR3nt: TGTGCCAGCAGCCAAGCTCTGAACACCGGGGAGCTGTTTTTT

len: 13
v_gene: TRBV28
d_gene: TRBD1
abundance: .
j_gene: TRBJ1-2
CDR3aa: CASSIQGHYGYTF
CDR3nt: TGTGCCAGCAGTATACAGGGGCACTATGGCTACACCTTC

len: 16
v_gene: TRBV6-2/TRBV6-3
d_gene: TRBD2
abundance: .
j_gene: TRBJ2-7
CDR3aa: CASSSGLAGPTYEQYF
CDR3nt: TGTGCCAGCAGCTCCGGACTAGCGGGACCTACCTACGAGCAGTACTTC

len: 17
v_gene: TRBV4-2
d_gene: .
abundance: .
j_gene: TRBJ1-3
CDR3aa: CASSQDLFEGAGGTIYF
CDR3nt: TGTGCCAGCAGCCAAGATTTATTCGAGGGAGCTGGAGGCACCATATATTTT

len: 16
v_gene: TRBV28
d_gene: .
abundance: once
j_gene: TRBJ1-2
CDR3aa: CASSLAGTRLGSGYTF
CDR3nt: TGTGCCAGCAGTTTGGCAGGGACTCGGTTGGGCTCCGGCTACACCTTC

len: 15
v_gene: TRBV30
d_gene: .
abundance: .
j_gene: TRBJ1-3
CDR3aa: CAWAGITVSGNTIYF
CDR3nt: TGTGCCTGGGCGGGGATCACTGTTTCTGGAAACACCATATATTTT

len: 14
v_gene: TRBV3-1/TRBV3-2
d_gene: .
abundance: .
j_gene: TRBJ2-5
CDR3aa: CASGLGLPEGTQYF
CDR3nt: TGTGCCAGCGGGCTGGGACTTCCGGAAGGGACCCAGTACTTC

len: 15
v_gene: TRBV11-2
d_gene: TRBD2
abundance: .
j_gene: TRBJ2-2
CDR3aa: CASTFLTSRTGELFF
CDR3nt: TGTGCCAGCACCTTTCTGACTAGCCGGACCGGGGAGCTGTTTTTT

len: 15
v_gene: TRBV7-6
d_gene: TRBD1
abundance: .
j_gene: TRBJ1-1
CDR3aa: CASSPLDRAGTEAFF
CDR3nt: TGTGCCAGCAGTCCCCTGGACAGGGCAGGGACTGAAGCTTTCTTT

len: 15
v_gene: TRBV4-3
d_gene: TRBD1
abundance: .
j_gene: TRBJ2-7
CDR3aa: CASSQGTGRSYEQYF
CDR3nt: TGCGCCAGCAGCCAAGGGACAGGGCGGTCCTACGAGCAGTACTTC

len: 15
v_gene: TRBV4-3
d_gene: .
abundance: .
j_gene: TRBJ1-2
CDR3aa: CASSQSGRANYGYTF
CDR3nt: TGCGCCAGCAGCCAAAGTGGCCGTGCTAACTATGGCTACACCTTC

len: 17
v_gene: TRBV5-1
d_gene: TRBD1
abundance: .
j_gene: TRBJ2-2
CDR3aa: CASSRLQGAANTGELFF
CDR3nt: TGCGCCAGCAGCCGCCTACAGGGGGCAGCGAACACCGGGGAGCTGTTTTTT

len: 14
v_gene: TRBV28
d_gene: .
abundance: .
j_gene: TRBJ1-5
CDR3aa: CASSLAGINQPQHF
CDR3nt: TGTGCCAGCAGTTTGGCAGGGATCAATCAGCCCCAGCATTTT

len: 14
v_gene: TRBV7-9
d_gene: TRBD1
abundance: .
j_gene: TRBJ1-5
CDR3aa: CASSWGTGNQPQHF
CDR3nt: TGTGCCAGCAGCTGGGGGACAGGCAATCAGCCCCAGCATTTT

len: 14
v_gene: TRBV12-5
d_gene: TRBD1
abundance: .
j_gene: TRBJ1-5
CDR3aa: CASGLGQGAGPQHF
CDR3nt: TGTGCTAGTGGTTTAGGACAGGGTGCAGGCCCCCAGCATTTT

len: 14
v_gene: TRBV6-6
d_gene: .
abundance: .
j_gene: TRBJ2-1
CDR3aa: CASSYSGRAYEQFF
CDR3nt: TGTGCCAGCAGTTACTCTGGCAGGGCTTATGAGCAGTTCTTC

len: 17
v_gene: TRBV14
d_gene: TRBD2
abundance: once
j_gene: TRBJ2-1
CDR3aa: CASSQDPLADLYNEQFF
CDR3nt: TGTGCCAGCAGCCAAGATCCCCTAGCGGATTTGTACAATGAGCAGTTCTTC

len: 14
v_gene: TRBV30
d_gene: TRBD1
abundance: .
j_gene: TRBJ2-7
CDR3aa: CAWSDGTGDYEQYF
CDR3nt: TGTGCCTGGAGTGACGGGACAGGGGACTACGAGCAGTACTTC

len: 14
v_gene: TRBV5-6
d_gene: .
abundance: .
j_gene: TRBJ2-3
CDR3aa: CASNRASSTDTQYF
CDR3nt: TGTGCCAGCAACAGGGCCTCTAGCACAGATACGCAGTATTTT

len: 18
v_gene: TRBV28
d_gene: TRBD2
abundance: .
j_gene: TRBJ2-7
CDR3aa: CASSKDGTSGRASYEQYF
CDR3nt: TGTGCCAGCAGCAAGGACGGGACTAGCGGGAGAGCCTCCTACGAGCAGTACTTC

len: 15
v_gene: TRBV6-5
d_gene: TRBD1
abundance: .
j_gene: TRBJ2-7
CDR3aa: CASSRKVQGADEQYF
CDR3nt: TGTGCCAGCAGCCGAAAAGTACAGGGGGCCGACGAGCAGTACTTC

len: 13
v_gene: TRBV3-1/TRBV3-2
d_gene: TRBD1
abundance: few
j_gene: TRBJ1-2
CDR3aa: CASSRDSKGGYTF
CDR3nt: TGTGCCAGCAGTCGGGACAGTAAGGGGGGCTACACCTTC

len: 13
v_gene: TRBV9
d_gene: .
abundance: few
j_gene: TRBJ2-3
CDR3aa: CASSVEGPDTQYF
CDR3nt: TGTGCCAGCAGCGTAGAGGGGCCGGATACGCAGTATTTT

len: 15
v_gene: TRBV27
d_gene: .
abundance: .
j_gene: TRBJ2-7
CDR3aa: CASSLSGLGPYEQYF
CDR3nt: TGTGCCAGCAGTTTATCGGGTCTGGGCCCCTACGAGCAGTACTTC

len: 13
v_gene: TRBV12-3/TRBV12-4
d_gene: .
abundance: .
j_gene: TRBJ2-3
CDR3aa: CASRNPNTDTQYF
CDR3nt: TGTGCCAGCAGGAACCCTAACACAGATACGCAGTATTTT

len: 17
v_gene: TRBV12-5
d_gene: .
abundance: .
j_gene: TRBJ2-1
CDR3aa: CASGLTQVAGADNEQFF
CDR3nt: TGTGCTAGTGGTTTGACCCAAGTGGCAGGGGCCGACAATGAGCAGTTCTTC

len: 17
v_gene: TRBV30
d_gene: .
abundance: .
j_gene: TRBJ1-4
CDR3aa: CAWSRDKQMATNEKLFF
CDR3nt: TGTGCCTGGAGTCGGGACAAACAAATGGCAACTAATGAAAAACTGTTTTTT

len: 15
v_gene: TRBV5-1
d_gene: TRBD2
abundance: .
j_gene: TRBJ2-5
CDR3aa: CASSLFSGGGETQYF
CDR3nt: TGCGCCAGCAGCTTGTTTAGCGGGGGGGGAGAGACCCAGTACTTC

len: 11
v_gene: TRBV30
d_gene: .
abundance: .
j_gene: TRBJ1-2
CDR3aa: CAWSPLYGYTF
CDR3nt: TGTGCCTGGAGTCCTTTATATGGCTACACCTTC

len: 12
v_gene: TRBV7-2
d_gene: TRBD2
abundance: .
j_gene: TRBJ2-5
CDR3aa: CASSRARGAQYF
CDR3nt: TGTGCCAGTAGCAGGGCCCGGGGGGCCCAGTACTTC